This TCR beta chain is from a study of Ad26.COV2.S vaccination and SARS-CoV-2 variants. Study background: In the study, Ad26.COV2.S was injected intramuscularly once, or twice 56 days apart. Study results and limitations: People given the vaccine had a wider spike-specific TCR breadth than placebo recipients did. There was reportedly substantial breadth in spike-specific CD8+ and CD4+ T cell responses after vaccination. It was found that vaccine and placebo recipients had similar non-spike TCR breadth.

Comment on this clone: What it binds is unknown.

The junction had 3 bases not matched to a gene; V was cut back by 6 bases and J by 6 bases. The CDR3 runs 12 residues. Germline V CDR1 and CDR2: SGHKS, YYEKEE (reference sequence). Treatment defined: around 19 received Ad26.COV2.S at low or high dose, single or two shots; a few received placebo; per-sample allocation not given. Each sample was drawn 63 days after the first injection (of vaccine or placebo). Data came from immunoSEQ multiplex PCR; TCRdb stores just in-frame clones and leaves some out. Among under 600,000 clones, roughly nine tenths were seen once, and the ten largest hold more than 1.5%.

The TCR was taken from a person aged 18 to 65 who received the Ad26.COV2.S COVID-19 vaccine or a placebo. The rearrangement joins TRBV5-5 to TRBJ1-1; 9 bases are a match to TRBD1. The specimen comprised peripheral blood, sampled in a trial of Ad26.COV2.S vaccine versus placebo. The CDR3: CASIGTGPEAFF. The CDR3 bases are TGTGCCAGCATCGGGACAGGGCCTGAAGCTTTCTTT.